This TCR beta chain appears in the sequencing data of a study of blood T cell repertoires in COVID-19. For the study at large: Acute and convalescent COVID-19 samples came from the United States, Italy and Spain. T cells, B-cell-depleted T cells, or PBMCs provided the cDNA or gDNA that served as material.

Looked up from germline, CDR1 is MNHEY and CDR2 is SMNVEV (reference sequence). The CDR3 extends over 14 amino acids. The ends lost 5 bases at V and 5 bases at J; junction bases unmatched: 7. Per the original data handling: Amplification from reference gene primers served as the basis for estimated nucleated cell counts. Repertoires were generated with immunoSEQ multiplex PCR, while TCRdb's copy carries only in-frame clones and drops some. That table is the source of V, J and clone size, and D and trimming were worked out from the DNA. Of approximately 160,000 clones listed, 90% were seen once; the top ten hold 15% to 20%.

The chain links TRBV27 to TRBJ1-1, with 8 bases fitting TRBD1. The TCR sequence derives from a man in his fifties or sixties with active or convalescent COVID-19. Sequencing was carried out using peripheral blood. DNA of the CDR3: TGTGCCAGCAGTACGACCGACAGGGGTACTGAAGCTTTCTTT. Its translation: CASSTTDRGTEAFF.